Below, one T cell receptor (beta chain) is given with its context. The antigen it binds to is not known. The sample holds no much larger clone one base away, and base qualities are not on file. The cohort consisted of 666 healthy bone marrow donors. All cohort members were sampled while nominally healthy, although unrecorded immune exposures were likely present. The donor tested CMV seropositive and was one of the 289 seropositive cohort members. A peripheral blood sample was collected from each donor, and TCR beta sequencing was performed on peripheral blood mononuclear cells. The Qiagen DNeasy Blood Extraction Kit was used to extract genomic DNA from the blood cell samples. These data belong to a study of cytomegalovirus exposure and HLA in healthy donors (dated by TCRdb to about 2017). Looking at the study overall: In an earlier analysis of approximately 640 of the donors, 276 Gb of sequence data and approximately 100 million unique TCR beta sequences from 150 million to 200 million T cells were reported. Around 320 gigabases of sequencing data and approximately 93 million unique TCR sequences were included in an early release covering several hundred HLA-typed donors. Of the 350 to 400 genotyped donors, approximately 82% fell in the genetic ancestry cluster associated with self-reported Caucasian donors. The study aimed to test whether signatures of past pathogen exposure could be identified by cataloging public T cell receptors. The study used immunosequencing to profile the T cell repertoires of approximately 650 subjects and linked those repertoires to cytomegalovirus serostatus. Along with the 666-subject first cohort, a separate validation cohort of some 130 different subjects was used. High-throughput TCR immunosequencing, statistical association of individual TCRs with disease status, and machine learning were combined to predict cytomegalovirus infection status. In a later analysis, previously published TCR beta repertoires from 550 to 700 donors were re-analyzed and high-resolution HLA genotyping was added so that TCR occurrence patterns could be studied. The later analysis used no new phenotypic data to find candidate immune exposures, relying instead on TCR beta sequences and their occurrence across donors. An earlier analysis of 500 to 650 of the donors applied high-throughput TCR beta sequencing to assess whether each TCR beta V gene segment acted as functional or pseudogenic. Donor age, sex, ethnicity and CMV serostatus were collected together with the repertoire data. A later genetic analysis used genome-wide SNP genotypes for 398 of the 666 donors, treating that subset as a discovery cohort. All discovery cohort repertoires had been generated using a single sequencing platform. Class I and class II HLA loci were covered by the typing at four-digit resolution. The number of donors typed differed by locus, with about 629-640 for A, B, C, DRB1 and DQB1, roughly 520 for DQA1, about 610 for DPA1, and some 470 for DPB1. Four to six DR-DQ haplotypes were handled as single units for association and clustering, since linkage in the cohort was strong. Among around 400 genotyped donors of the cohort, an average of around 220,000 unique TCR beta nucleotide sequences was sequenced per donor, of which about 19% were non-productive.

Library preparation used the immunoSEQ multiplex PCR assay. The multiplex PCR relied on a mix of 60 forward primers for TCR Vbeta segments and 13 reverse primers for TCR Jbeta segments. The CDR3 region of rearranged TCR beta genes was amplified from genomic DNA by a multiplex PCR assay. On the Illumina HiSeq System, the amplified TCR beta libraries were sequenced as 87-base-pair reads. In the original analysis: In a later analysis, some 80 million unique TCR beta chains were counted across the roughly 610 repertoires, and roughly 11 million of these chains were shared by at least two donors. Raw reads were error-corrected and collapsed into unique sequences by a nearest-neighbor algorithm in which closely related sequences were merged to remove PCR and sequencing errors. CDR3 sequences were aligned to IMGT reference sequences to assign V, D and J gene segments. For a sequence to be retained, a match of at least six nucleotides was required to both a V gene segment and a J gene segment. Rearrangements were classified as productive when the CDR3 lacked stop codons and remained in frame with V and J, and all other rearrangements were classified as non-productive. CDR3 was defined according to IMGT convention as the region running from the second conserved V-encoded cysteine to the conserved J-encoded phenylalanine. In an earlier analysis of 550 to 650 of the donors, sequences lacking an unambiguous match to a single V gene segment were excluded. In an earlier analysis of approximately 610 of the donors, V segments were called functional above 56.7% productive rearrangements and were called segregating when the between-donor standard deviation exceeded 5%. A statistical classification framework was built for diagnosing cytomegalovirus status from the catalog of TCR beta chain sequences. V and J gene assignment, in a later analysis, came from comparing TCR nucleotide sequences with IMGT/GENE-DB human TR gene sequences. The TCRdist pipeline was used in a later analysis to assign CDR3 sequences and most-parsimonious VDJ recombination scenarios. A later analysis defined each TCR beta chain by its CDR3 amino acid sequence plus V-gene family, and excluded reads lacking a unique V-gene family. A later analysis removed 500 to 650 highly shared, low-generation-probability nucleotide sequences to deal with suspected cross-contamination and a sequencing artifact. A later analysis calculated a clonal expansion index for each public chain from normalized within-repertoire ranks of inferred template counts. Generation probabilities in a later analysis came from a VDJ recombination model fitted to out-of-frame rearrangements, and those results were checked against IGoR. A later analysis scored TCR-TCR, TCR-HLA and TCR-CMV co-occurrence with hypergeometric tests, applying a repertoire-size bias correction to TCR pairs. False discovery rates were estimated in a later analysis by permuting HLA or CMV assignments 20 times. In a later analysis, co-occurring TCRs were grouped with DBSCAN, and TCRdist sequence similarity was added when clustering was performed within HLA-allele-positive subsets. For co-occurrence clustering, repertoires with fewer than 30,000 or more than 120,000 public chains were excluded, along with about five repertoires with anomalous nucleotide sharing. The clones in this table, taken by TCRdb from immuneACCESS, are in-frame only. Not every clone is retained; where verified, under half of the shortfall comes from an unresolved V gene, and the cause of the rest is unknown. That table gives V, J and clone size, and the DNA gave D and trimming. This sample holds approximately 100,000 clones; about 80% were observed only once. Around 5% of the sample is taken by the ten largest.

The study at large found these results: Because HLA typing was missing for some donors at each locus, association tests included only the typed subset. While some public TCRs were present in many individuals, most TCR sequences turned up only very rarely across donors. Sequencing depth was assumed to be roughly uniform across donors in the presence/absence analyses, though that assumption may not hold. The sequencing pipeline was judged likely to have produced a cluster of highly shared sequence variants as a technical artifact. Broadly in line with IMGT annotations, most TCR beta V segments showed up in productive rearrangements about 87% or about 30% of the time in an earlier analysis of around 600 of the donors. CMV serostatus was the only immune exposure information available for the cohort. A later analysis reported that several top co-occurrence clusters appeared linked to parvovirus B19, influenza, CMV and Epstein-Barr virus. Cytomegalovirus status was reported to be diagnosed by the classifier with high specificity and sensitivity in both the original and validation cohorts. The 87-base-pair reads could not distinguish some IMGT-functional V segments, including TRBV6-2 and TRBV6-3, so those segments were excluded. The authors suggested that the approach could potentially be extended to other disease states and immunological phenotypes. Three of the identified cytomegalovirus-associated TCR beta chains were confirmed in vitro to be specific for cytomegalovirus antigens. Strong co-occurrence of HLA alleles, especially DR and DQ, made assigning TCR associations to individual alleles difficult. A later analysis found that HLA-associated TCR beta chains were more clonally expanded and had lower generation probabilities than equally common non-associated chains. The earlier analysis of approximately 590 of the donors excluded approximately 17 rarely observed V segments, including chromosome 9 orphons, because counts were too low. The cohort was sequenced for TCR beta chains only, and without alpha or paired-chain data the features that could be detected were limited. In the study, 150 to 200 TCR beta chains were listed as associated with cytomegalovirus. V-gene and J-gene trimming of TCR beta chains was associated with a missense DCLRE1C variant in a later genetic analysis, and the association was replicated in an independent cohort. A later analysis found that TCR association rates varied across HLA loci, with DRB1 alleles showing the most associated TCRs and HLA-C alleles the fewest. A further reported finding was that TCR beta sequences accurately predicted the HLA-A and HLA-B alleles for most subjects in the first cohort. A later analysis found that most CMV-associated TCR beta chains appeared HLA-restricted, with HLA associations seemingly driven largely by CMV exposure. A later genetic analysis reported fewer N-insertions in productive TCRs among donors in an Asian-associated ancestry cluster than the roughly 700-donor mean. At a false discovery rate of 0.05, a later analysis linked 16,951 TCR beta sequences to specific HLA alleles. Correlated functional status among segregating V segments might be attributable to linkage disequilibrium, but an unknown experimental factor could not be ruled out.

The CDR3 goes from the cysteine to the phenylalanine over 15 residues. The retained sequence is limited to the CDR3, 45 bases, with the frame set at the first base. CDR1 and CDR2 were assigned from the germline V gene as SGHDN and FVKESK. Deletion took 4 bases off V and 4 bases off J, with a span of 14 bases between the germline ends. The sample taken for sequencing was PBMCs. The clonotype comes from a female donor in good health and CMV-seropositive. The V and J genes are TRBV14 and TRBJ2-1; no confident D gene assignment can be made. The DNA sequence reads TGTGCCAGCAGCCTTAGACAATTTGGTTACAATGAGCAGTTCTTC. It translates as CASSLRQFGYNEQFF.